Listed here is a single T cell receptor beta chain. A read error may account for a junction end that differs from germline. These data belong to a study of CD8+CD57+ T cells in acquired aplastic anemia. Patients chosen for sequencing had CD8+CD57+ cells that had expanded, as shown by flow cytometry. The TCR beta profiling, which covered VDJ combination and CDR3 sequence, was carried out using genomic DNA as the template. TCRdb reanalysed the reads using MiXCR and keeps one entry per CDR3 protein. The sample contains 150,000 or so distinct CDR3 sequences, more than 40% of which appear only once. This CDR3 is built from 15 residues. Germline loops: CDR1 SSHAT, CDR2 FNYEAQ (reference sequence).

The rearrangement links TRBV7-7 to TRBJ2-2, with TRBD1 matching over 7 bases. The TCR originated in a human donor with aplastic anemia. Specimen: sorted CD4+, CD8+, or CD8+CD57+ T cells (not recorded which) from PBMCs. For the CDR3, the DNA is TGTGCTAGCAGCTTAGGGGGCGCAGACACCGGGGAGCTGTTTTTT. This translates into CASSLGGADTGELFF. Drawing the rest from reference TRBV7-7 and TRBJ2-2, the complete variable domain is GAGVSQSPRYKVTKRGQDVTLRCDPISSHATLYWYQQALGQGPEFLTYFNYEAQPDKSGLPSDRFSAERPEGSISTLTIQRTEQRDSAMYRCASSLGGADTGELFFGEGSRLTVL.